This TCR beta chain was sequenced in a study of shared clonotypes between healthy human individuals. This clone occurred many times. The antigen is unknown. The sample has other DNA sequences that encode this CDR3 too. The CDR3 has 15 amino acids. In germline, CDR1 is SEHNR, CDR2 FQNEAQ (reference sequence). The V and J ends lost 6 bases and 4 bases respectively, with 19 bases between them. Study-level points and caveats: A limitation of the genetic and exposure-history diversity represented arose from few donors.

This table comes from immunoSEQ multiplex PCR, and its TCRdb copy is limited to in-frame clones, with some not included. The data show 95,000 to 120,000 clones, 68% seen once. Sequenced input: memory CD8+ T cells sorted from blood. Described subset: CD45RO+ cells pooled with CCR7-negative TemRA cells. This TCR was recovered from a woman aged 25 to 39 in good health. The chain carries TRBV7-9 and TRBJ2-7; D remains ambiguous. The CDR3 is CASSDRVGGAYEQYF. For the CDR3, the DNA is TGTGCCAGCAGTGATAGGGTGGGCGGAGCATACGAGCAGTACTTC.